This TCR beta chain was retrieved from a study of blood T cell dynamics during melanoma immunotherapy. Time point in this sample: week 3, after first cycle of checkpoint inhibitor. As concerns this clone: Antigen unknown.

The repertoire was sequenced with immunoSEQ multiplex PCR; TCRdb's copy has only in-frame clones and lacks some. The table shows roughly 6,600 clones, with about 85% occurring only once. Germline CDR1 reads LNHNV; CDR2 reads YYDKDF (reference sequence). The J segment lost 4 bases and the V segment lost 4 bases, leaving 1 base of the junction unmatched. The CDR3 is 15 residues long. Study-wide findings and caveats: Unlike progressors, later disease-control patients had W3 repertoires gaining clonality or diversity.

This clonotype originated in a human donor with melanoma. Some clones in this sample may be carry-over from other donors' samples. The material was blood, obtained from a patient treated with checkpoint blockade. The V and J genes are TRBV15 and TRBJ2-2; 12 positions agree with TRBD2. The CDR3 bases are TGTGCCACCAGCACGACTAGCGGGGGCACCGGGGAGCTGTTTTTT. Translation: CATSTTSGGTGELFF.